Given below is one TCR beta chain in context. This sample is part of a study of blood T cell repertoires in COVID-19. Study-wide context: Material from acute and convalescent COVID-19 was sourced from the United States, Italy and Spain. T cells, B-cell-depleted T cells, or PBMCs provided the cDNA or gDNA that served as material.

V lost 2 bases, J lost 0 bases, and 3 bases stayed unmatched. Germline V CDR1 and CDR2: MDHEN, SYDVKM. The CDR3 runs to 16 residues. Repertoires were generated with immunoSEQ multiplex PCR, while TCRdb's copy carries only in-frame clones and drops some. The profile shows some 120,000 clones, over 55% of them singletons. The TCR was taken from an older woman with acute or convalescent COVID-19. Input material: peripheral blood. The chain couples TRBV28 to TRBJ2-2, with 7 nucleotides matching TRBD1. This CDR3 reads CASSLLQGANTGELFF. DNA of the CDR3: TGTGCCAGCAGTTTACTTCAGGGGGCGAACACCGGGGAGCTGTTTTTT.